This T cell receptor (beta chain) is drawn from a study of identifying expanded T cells in peripheral blood. Notes on the study in general: Clone count variance between roughly 2-week samples rose with total template count. About 1.2 clones differed between technical replicates, versus approximately 17 and 20 over time.

Germline V gene lookup returns CDR1 LGHNA and CDR2 YSLEER. There are 14 residues in the CDR3. Trimming cost V 1 base and J 5 bases; bases outside gene matches: 4. On this clone itself: Its antigen is still unknown.

Assay used: immunoSEQ multiplex PCR; TCRdb lists only in-frame clones, some missing. The sample consists of 60,000 to 70,000 clones, about four fifths of them appearing once. No infections or other immune events were documented during collection. The chain recombines TRBV4-3 with TRBJ1-2, with 7 bases matching TRBD1. This clonotype was obtained from a person aged 18 to 70 in good health. Sequencing was done on a sample of blood. CDR3 sequence (DNA): TGCGCCAGCAGCCAAGGGGACAGATCGTATGGCTACACCTTC. Translating gives CASSQGDRSYGYTF.